This T cell receptor (beta chain) was sequenced during a study of beta chain features in type 1 diabetes. Overall study findings and caveats: Whether TCRB rearrangement is influenced by HLA type went unresolved here. VDJ junctions sequenced from type 1 diabetes patients showed fewer insertions and more deletions. For patients and controls alike, PCR might favor shorter templates to the same degree.

Every isolated RNA sample was fully reverse transcribed, so sequencing captured expressed TCRB transcripts. Only in-frame clones appear in the TCRdb table, and some are missing; sequencing was by immunoSEQ multiplex PCR. The repertoire consists of over 700,000 clones, with roughly 15% occurring once and the leading ten covering 0.023%. Notes on this clone: The target antigen is unknown.

A CD45RO/CCR7/CD25/CD127/CD95/CD27 panel sorted naive, central memory, regulatory and stem cell-like memory CD4+ cells. The material sequenced was naive CD4+ T cells from blood. The clonotype comes from a woman under 30 in good health.

DNA of the CDR3: TGTGCCAGCAGCCCCCCTGCCCACAATGAGCAGTTCTTC. Its translation: CASSPPAHNEQFF. The V and J genes are TRBV7-9 and TRBJ2-1; D unclear. The CDR3 totals 13 residues. Germline values: CDR1 SEHNR, CDR2 FQNEAQ (reference sequence). The V end lost 5 bases, the J end lost 5 bases, and 10 bases lay between the germline ends.